These T cell receptor beta chains were read from a single sample in a study of blood T cell repertoires in COVID-19. Using immunoSEQ multiplex PCR, the repertoire was profiled, and TCRdb retains in-frame clones only, with some absent. Here the sample spans under 200,000 clones, 82% being singletons. Specimen: PBMCs or T cells enriched from blood (not recorded which). The receptors come from a man between 60 and 75 years old who had recovered from COVID-19. CDR3s include the opening cysteine and the closing phenylalanine or tryptophan. The D gene is left open where the match is weak. Some rows have no size entry. The others give once, few or many, or a class for an expanded clone.

j_gene	d_gene	abundance	v_gene	CDR3nt	CDR3aa
TRBJ2-5	TRBD1	NA	TRBV7-2	TGTGCCAGCACCCCGGACAGGGCCGAGACCCAGTACTTC	CASTPDRAETQYF
TRBJ1-3	TRBD1	NA	TRBV19	TGTGCCAGTAGTCGGGACAGAGCTGGAAACACCATATATTTT	CASSRDRAGNTIYF
TRBJ1-1	TRBD1	NA	TRBV5-1	TGCGCCAGCAGCTTACAGACAGGGTGGAACACTGAAGCTTTCTTT	CASSLQTGWNTEAFF
TRBJ1-1	NA	once	TRBV19	TGTGCCAGTAGTGCACAGGGCACAATCACTGAAGCTTTCTTT	CASSAQGTITEAFF
TRBJ1-1	TRBD1	NA	TRBV18	TGTGCCAGCTCACCGGGACAGACAAACACTGAAGCTTTCTTT	CASSPGQTNTEAFF
TRBJ2-5	NA	NA	TRBV3-1/TRBV3-2	TGTGCCAGCAGCCAAGAGGGTGCGGGCGCTAAGACCCAGTACTTC	CASSQEGAGAKTQYF
TRBJ2-2	TRBD1	NA	TRBV5-4	TGTGCCAGCAGTCCCGGACAGGGGGCGCACACCGGGGAGCTGTTTTTT	CASSPGQGAHTGELFF
TRBJ1-6	NA	NA	TRBV19	TGTGCCAGTAGTGAAGTCAGGGGCGGAGGTTCACCCCTCCACTTT	CASSEVRGGGSPLHF
TRBJ1-1	NA	NA	TRBV30	TGTGCCTGGATTAAGGTGGCAGGGACTGAAGCTTTCTTT	CAWIKVAGTEAFF
TRBJ2-5	NA	NA	TRBV5-1	TGCGCCAGCAGCTTTTCGCGGGGACGAGAGACCCAGTACTTC	CASSFSRGRETQYF
TRBJ1-6	TRBD1	NA	TRBV27	TGTGCCAGCAGTTCTGTCCGGGACAGGCTCACTAATTCACCCCTCCACTTT	CASSSVRDRLTNSPLHF
TRBJ2-7	TRBD2	NA	TRBV6-1	TGTGCCAGCAGTGAATTGGCGGGAGCGAACTACGAGCAGTACTTC	CASSELAGANYEQYF
TRBJ1-1	NA	NA	TRBV27	TGTGCCAGCAGTTTTACAGTGTCGAACACTGAAGCTTTCTTT	CASSFTVSNTEAFF
TRBJ2-3	NA	once	TRBV13	TGTGCCAGCAGCTTAGGAGGACAGTCCTCTAGCACAGATACGCAGTATTTT	CASSLGGQSSSTDTQYF
TRBJ1-3	NA	once	TRBV28	TGTGCCAGCAGTTTACTGTTGGGACATTCCGGAAACACCATATATTTT	CASSLLLGHSGNTIYF
TRBJ1-2	NA	once	TRBV7-2	TGTGCCAGCAGCTTAGCGTTAGGAGGAGACTATGGCTACACCTTC	CASSLALGGDYGYTF
TRBJ1-2	TRBD1	NA	TRBV24-1	TGTGCCACCAGTGACCGGGACAGAAACTATGGCTACACCTTC	CATSDRDRNYGYTF
TRBJ1-6	NA	NA	TRBV29-1	TGCAGCGCAAGGGGGTCCTATAATTCACCCCTCCACTTT	CSARGSYNSPLHF
TRBJ2-1	NA	NA	TRBV29-1	TGCAGCGCCCCTGGCGGGGGCGTCTCCTACAATGAGCAGTTCTTC	CSAPGGGVSYNEQFF
TRBJ1-4	TRBD1	NA	TRBV18	TGTGCCAGCTCACAGGGACAGGGTGGCGAAAAACTGTTTTTT	CASSQGQGGEKLFF
TRBJ1-5	NA	NA	TRBV3-1/TRBV3-2	TGTGCCAGCAGCCGGGGGCCCGATAATCAGCCCCAGCATTTT	CASSRGPDNQPQHF
TRBJ2-2	TRBD2	NA	TRBV5-3	TGTGCCAGACCCGGGACTAGCGGGCCCAGCGGCGGGGAGCTGTTTTTT	CARPGTSGPSGGELFF
TRBJ2-3	TRBD1	NA	TRBV7-9	TGTGCCAGCAGCTCGAGACAGGGAAGTCTTGATACGCAGTATTTT	CASSSRQGSLDTQYF